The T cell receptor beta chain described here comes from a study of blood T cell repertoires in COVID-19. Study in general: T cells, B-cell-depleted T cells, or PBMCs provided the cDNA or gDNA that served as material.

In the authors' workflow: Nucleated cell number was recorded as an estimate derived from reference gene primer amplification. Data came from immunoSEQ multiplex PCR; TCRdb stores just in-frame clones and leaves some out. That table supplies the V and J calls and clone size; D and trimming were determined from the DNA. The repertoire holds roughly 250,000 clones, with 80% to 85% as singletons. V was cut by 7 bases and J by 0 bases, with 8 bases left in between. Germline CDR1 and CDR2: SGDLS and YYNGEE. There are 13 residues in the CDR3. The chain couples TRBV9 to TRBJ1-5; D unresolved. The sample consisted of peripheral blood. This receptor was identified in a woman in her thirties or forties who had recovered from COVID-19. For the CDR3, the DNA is TGTGCCAGCTCTCGGTATAGCAATCAGCCCCAGCATTTT. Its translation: CASSRYSNQPQHF.